The 24 T cell receptor beta chains in this list originate from one sample, sequenced in a study of shared clonotypes between healthy human individuals. CD45RO-negative, CCR7-positively selected cells formed the naive CD8 fraction, excluding terminally differentiated effector memory CD45RA+ cells. The protocol was immunoSEQ multiplex PCR, while the TCRdb copy is restricted to in-frame clones and leaves out a portion. Among about 2.1 million clones listed, roughly 93% were seen once. Sequenced material: naive CD8+ T cells from PBMCs. These receptors came from a man between 18 and 35 years old in good health. Some clones in this sample may be carry-over from other donors' samples.

The CDR3 bases are TGTGCCAGCAGTTGGGCCCGGGACTCCCCTGAGACTGAAGCTTTCTTT. This translates into CASSWARDSPETEAFF. This sequence joins TRBV28 and TRBJ1-1; a possible D gene is TRBD1 (5 bases). The CDR3 length is 16 residues. Looked up from germline, CDR1 is MDHEN and CDR2 is SYDVKM. V gave up 4 bases and J gave up 5 bases, with 20 bases separating them.

This chain joins TRBV4-3 and TRBJ2-1; D possibly corresponds to TRBD1 (5 bases). This CDR3 has 17 amino acids. V shed 0 bases and J shed 0 bases, with 12 bases lying between them. Germline CDR1 LGHNA, CDR2 YSLEER. CDR3 DNA sequence: TGCGCCAGCAGCCAAGATATGAGCAGGGCCTCCTACAATGAGCAGTTCTTC. It specifies CASSQDMSRASYNEQFF.

This clone was seen once. Other DNA sequences in the sample encode the same CDR3. The V gene is TRBV27, the J gene TRBJ2-2; D not resolved. This CDR3 is built from 13 residues. Germline CDR1 is MNHEY and CDR2 is SMNVEV (reference sequence). V shed 5 bases and J shed 6 bases, with 10 bases lying between them. The CDR3 coding sequence is TGTGCCAGCAGTGCCCGAGCGTCCGGGGAGCTGTTTTTT. Amino acids: CASSARASGELFF.

V is TRBV29-1 and J is TRBJ1-2; D is unresolved. The CDR3 totals 13 residues. CDR1 is SQVTM, CDR2 ANQGSEA, per germline. V lost 0 bases and J 4 bases, leaving 9 bases between the germline ends. The CDR3 spells CSVEEGRFYGYTF. The DNA of the CDR3 is TGCAGCGTTGAAGAGGGCAGATTCTATGGCTACACCTTC. The full variable domain, rest sourced from reference TRBV29-1 and TRBJ1-2, is SAVISQKPSRDICQRGTSLTIQCQVDSQVTMMFWYRQQPGQSLTLIATANQGSEATYESGFVIDKFPISRPNLTFSTLTVSNMSPEDSSIYLCSVEEGRFYGYTFGSGTRLTVV.

The chain has TRBV9 and TRBJ1-2; D not certain. Germline-derived CDR1 and CDR2 are SGDLS and YYNGEE. Trimming stripped 1 base from V and 3 bases from J, with 13 bases between. The CDR3 has 15 residues. The CDR3 loop reads CASSVLIGFDYGYTF. CDR3 sequence (DNA): TGTGCCAGCAGCGTATTGATCGGTTTCGACTATGGCTACACCTTC.

This clone was detected only once. The gene calls are TRBV5-1 and TRBJ1-1, with D uncertain. The CDR3 extends over 14 amino acids. The germline CDR1 and CDR2 sequences are SGHRS and YFSETQ. V gave up 4 bases and J gave up 4 bases, with 14 bases separating them. The CDR3 nucleotides read TGCGCCAGCAGCGCCCTAGAAGGTGTCACTGAAGCTTTCTTT. Protein product: CASSALEGVTEAFF.

A single count supports this clone. The genes are TRBV27 and TRBJ2-1, with 9 bases matching TRBD1. The CDR3 is made up of 17 amino acids. After removal of 6 bases from V and 3 bases from J, the junction contained 12 bases not matched to a gene. From germline, CDR1 is MNHEY and CDR2 SMNVEV (reference sequence). In nucleotides, the CDR3 is TGTGCCAGCAGCTCCCCCCTAACAGGGGGCATCTACAATGAGCAGTTCTTC. Amino acid sequence: CASSSPLTGGIYNEQFF.

The rearrangement links TRBV4-3 to TRBJ2-7, with 10 bases lining up with TRBD1. Germline CDR1 is LGHNA and CDR2 is YSLEER. The ends lost 0 bases at V and 4 bases at J; junction bases unmatched: 9. CDR3 length: 17 amino acids. The CDR3 is CASSQELLGDRGYEQYF. The CDR3 DNA follows: TGCGCCAGCAGCCAAGAGCTTCTGGGGGACAGGGGTTACGAGCAGTACTTC.

This clone was counted a few times. The chain recombines TRBV4-1 with TRBJ1-5; no clear D gene. Trimming removed 1 base from V and 3 bases from J, with 4 bases in between. This CDR3 contains 13 residues. Germline-derived CDR1 and CDR2 are MGHRA and YSYEKL. The CDR3 reads CASSQVINQPQHF. In DNA, the CDR3 is TGCGCCAGCAGCCAAGTTATCAATCAGCCCCAGCATTTT.

The rearrangement links TRBV2 to TRBJ2-2; tentatively, D is TRBD1 (6 bases). Trimming removed 3 bases at V and 2 bases at J, with 7 bases between. The germline V gene encodes CDR1 SNHLY and CDR2 FYNNEI. The length of the CDR3 is 14 residues. The CDR3 coding sequence is TGTGCCAGCAGTGACAGGGGCAACACCGGGGAGCTGTTTTTT. Amino acids: CASSDRGNTGELFF.

The V gene is TRBV11-2, the J gene TRBJ2-4; maybe TRBD2 (7 bases). V was shortened by 5 bases and J by 0 bases, with 17 bases between the two germline ends. Germline V gene lookup returns CDR1 SGHAT and CDR2 FQNNGV. CDR3 length: 17 residues. DNA for the CDR3: TGTGCCAGCAGCCCCAAAGGGGGGGGCCTAGCCAAAAACATTCAGTACTTC. Its translation is CASSPKGGGLAKNIQYF. The variable domain in full, with the rest retrieved from reference TRBV11-2 and TRBJ2-4, is EAGVAQSPRYKIIEKRQSVAFWCNPISGHATLYWYQQILGQGPKLLIQFQNNGVVDDSQLPKDRFSAERLKGVDSTLKIQPAKLEDSAVYLCASSPKGGGLAKNIQYFGAGTRLSVL.

As DNA, the CDR3 is TGCGCCAGCAGCCAAGTAGGTGGTCTGGGGGATACAGGAAACACCATATATTTT. Translating it yields CASSQVGGLGDTGNTIYF. The J gene is TRBJ1-3, the V gene TRBV4-1; perhaps TRBD1 as D (5 bases). Looked up from germline, CDR1 is MGHRA and CDR2 is YSYEKL. The CDR3 spans 18 residues. V gave up 1 base and J gave up 4 bases, with 20 bases separating them.

The chain combines TRBV7-3 with TRBJ2-3, with D maybe TRBD1 (5 bases). The CDR3 spans 14 residues. Trimming took off 4 bases at V and 4 bases at J, with 12 bases between the two ends. Germline CDR1 and CDR2: SGHTA and FQGTGA. The CDR3 is CASSSKGVADTQYF. Written as DNA, the CDR3 is TGTGCCAGCAGCTCCAAAGGGGTGGCAGATACGCAGTATTTT.

CDR3 region: CASSKREGLAGELFF. The CDR3 region has the DNA TGTGCCAGCAGTAAGCGGGAGGGCCTGGCCGGGGAGCTGTTTTTT. The chain combines TRBV2 with TRBJ2-2; 10 nucleotides line up with TRBD2. Looked up from germline, CDR1 is SNHLY and CDR2 is FYNNEI. Trimming removed 5 bases from V and 6 bases from J; junction bases left unmatched: 6. The length of the CDR3 is 15 residues.

The chain has TRBV9 and TRBJ2-5; perhaps TRBD1 as D (6 bases). CDR1 and CDR2 (germline): SGDLS, YYNGEE. The CDR3 has 14 amino acids. Trimming removed 4 bases at V and 2 bases at J, with 12 bases between. DNA for the CDR3: TGTGCCAGCAGCCCCAGGGGCCGGCAAGAGACCCAGTACTTC. Amino acids: CASSPRGRQETQYF.

This clone has a single count. Other DNA sequences within the sample encode an identical CDR3. V usage is TRBV27 and J usage is TRBJ2-1; TRBD2 might be the D (6 bases). V was cut by 5 bases and J by 9 bases, with 11 bases left in between. Looked up from germline, CDR1 is MNHEY and CDR2 is SMNVEV (reference sequence). The CDR3 is 12 residues long. CDR3 in amino acids: CASSPLGGEQFF. For the CDR3, the DNA is TGTGCCAGCAGTCCCCTCGGGGGTGAGCAGTTCTTC.

The J gene is TRBJ2-7, the V gene TRBV16, with 7 bases aligning to TRBD2. The germline V gene has CDR1 KGHSY and CDR2 FQNENV. V lost 2 bases to trimming and J lost 3 bases; unmatched junction nucleotides: 4. The CDR3 runs 14 residues. The CDR3 DNA sequence: TGTGCCAGCAGCCAACGAGCGGGAATCTACGAGCAGTACTTC. Residues: CASSQRAGIYEQYF.

On this clone itself: The same CDR3 arises from other DNA sequences in this sample as well. The rearrangement joins TRBV9 to TRBJ1-1; D call uncertain. The CDR3 loop spans 14 amino acids. Trimming shortened V by 0 bases and J by 4 bases, and 10 bases separated the two germline ends. Germline V gives CDR1 SGDLS, CDR2 YYNGEE. CDR3 in amino acids: CASSVDLGGTEAFF. DNA for the CDR3: TGTGCCAGCAGCGTAGATCTGGGAGGCACTGAAGCTTTCTTT.

This clone was seen once. The chain recombines TRBV5-8 with TRBJ2-1; D call uncertain. Germline CDR1 reads SGHTS; CDR2 reads YDEGEE. With 5 bases removed from V and 15 bases from J, the gap between germline ends came to 9 bases. This CDR3 contains 9 residues. The CDR3 DNA sequence: TGTGCCAGCAGACACAACCCGTTCTTC. Its translation is CASRHNPFF.

The CDR3 bases are TGTGCCAGCAGCCTCGGACATCCCTCCTACGAGCAGTACTTC. Residues: CASSLGHPSYEQYF. This sequence joins TRBV13 and TRBJ2-7, with a possible D match to TRBD1 (5 bases). V gave up 5 bases and J gave up 0 bases, with 11 bases separating them. Germline assignment: CDR1 PRHDT and CDR2 FYEKMQ (reference sequence). This CDR3 is 14 amino acids long.

This chain joins TRBV4-1 and TRBJ2-1, with TRBD2 matching over 12 bases. The V and J ends lost 4 bases and 13 bases, in that order; junction bases with no gene match: 5. The CDR3 contains 13 residues. Germline CDR1 reads MGHRA; CDR2 reads YSYEKL. The CDR3 DNA follows: TGCGCCAGCAGCCCCGGGACTAGCGGGTTTCAGTTCTTC. As protein: CASSPGTSGFQFF.

Of note for this clone: The same CDR3 arises from other DNA sequences in this sample as well. This chain joins TRBV9 and TRBJ2-7; 8 bases are a match to TRBD1. This CDR3 has 12 amino acids. J gave up 7 bases and V 2 bases, and 2 bases lay outside the gene matches. Germline CDR1 SGDLS, CDR2 YYNGEE. CDR3 sequence: CASSVGDREQYF. For the CDR3, the DNA is TGTGCCAGCAGCGTGGGGGACAGGGAGCAGTACTTC. The complete variable domain, with remaining parts taken from reference TRBV9 and TRBJ2-7, reads DSGVTQTPKHLITATGQRVTLRCSPRSGDLSVYWYQQSLDQGLQFLIQYYNGEERAKGNILERFSAQQFPDLHSELNLSSLELGDSALYFCASSVGDREQYFGPGTRLTVT.

The chain couples TRBV27 to TRBJ2-3; D gene uncertain. V lost 2 bases and J 2 bases, leaving 8 bases between the germline ends. The CDR3 spans 14 residues. The V gene's germline CDR1 is MNHEY and CDR2 SMNVEV (reference sequence). CDR3 bases: TGTGCCAGCAGTTTAGGTGCAGTCACAGATACGCAGTATTTT. Its protein product is CASSLGAVTDTQYF.

This clone has a single count. This chain joins TRBV2 and TRBJ2-1; TRBD1 matches 7 bases. J gave up 5 bases and V 3 bases, and 7 bases lay outside the gene matches. CDR1 and CDR2 from the germline V gene are SNHLY and FYNNEI. The CDR3 consists of 15 residues. The CDR3 nucleotides are TGTGCCAGCAGTGAGTGGGACAGCCAAGACAATGAGCAGTTCTTC. It is translated as CASSEWDSQDNEQFF. The whole variable domain, filled in from reference TRBV2 and TRBJ2-1, reads EPEVTQTPSHQVTQMGQEVILRCVPISNHLYFYWYRQILGQKVEFLVSFYNNEISEKSEIFDDQFSVERPDGSNFTLKIRSTKLEDSAMYFCASSEWDSQDNEQFFGPGTRLTVL.